These 28 T cell receptor beta chains were sequenced from one sample in a study of blood T cell repertoires in COVID-19. Sequencing used immunoSEQ multiplex PCR; TCRdb keeps in-frame clones, though not all of them. The sample contains around 81,000 clones, about four fifths of which appear only once. The sample taken for sequencing was peripheral blood. The source is a human donor in a cohort sampled during active COVID-19.

The rearrangement joins TRBV5-1 to TRBJ2-1; D not resolved. Germline loops: CDR1 SGHRS, CDR2 YFSETQ. The CDR3 runs to 11 residues. Trimming stripped 2 bases from V and 8 bases from J, with 5 bases between. CDR3 DNA: TGCGCCAGCAGCTTCGGGTATGAGCAGTTCTTC. Translating it yields CASSFGYEQFF.

The chain employs TRBV7-2 and TRBJ1-5; 9 bases fit TRBD1. Germline CDR1 SGHTA, CDR2 FQGNSA. J gave up 4 bases and V 1 base, and 2 bases lay outside the gene matches. The CDR3 has 15 residues. CDR3 protein: CASSLVQGANQPQHF. CDR3 nucleotide sequence: TGTGCCAGCAGCTTAGTACAGGGGGCTAATCAGCCCCAGCATTTT.

The chain links TRBV27 to TRBJ2-1, with D possibly matching TRBD2 (5 bases). The CDR3 sequence is 14 residues long. The germline V gene has CDR1 MNHEY and CDR2 SMNVEV (reference sequence). V was pared by 5 bases and J by 3 bases, with 11 bases between. The CDR3 nucleotides are TGTGCCAGCAGTAGCGACCGGGGCTACAATGAGCAGTTCTTC. Translation gives CASSSDRGYNEQFF.

The chain uses TRBV10-1 and TRBJ2-3, with 8 bases identical to TRBD2. The CDR3 runs 13 residues. The V segment lost 3 bases and the J segment 11 bases; nucleotides outside the gene matches: 7. Germline loops: CDR1 WNHNN, CDR2 SYGVQD (reference sequence). The CDR3: CASSETTGGRQYF. The DNA for the CDR3 is TGCGCCAGCAGTGAAACCACGGGGGGGAGGCAGTATTTT.

V gene TRBV13 combines with J gene TRBJ2-1, with 10 positions matching TRBD2. This CDR3 has 18 amino acids. Germline trimming cut 4 bases from V and 6 bases from J; bases unmatched to any gene: 15. Germline CDR1 and CDR2: PRHDT and FYEKMQ (reference sequence). The CDR3 bases are TGTGCCAGCAGCTCCGGGGCGAATAGCGGGGGGTGGAGCAATGAGCAGTTCTTC. Protein product: CASSSGANSGGWSNEQFF.

V and J are TRBV7-2 and TRBJ2-7; TRBD1 matches 10 bases. CDR1 and CDR2 from the germline V gene are SGHTA and FQGNSA. The junction had 4 bases not matched to a gene; V was cut back by 3 bases and J by 5 bases. This CDR3 has 14 amino acids. For the CDR3, the DNA is TGTGCCAGCAGCTTTCAGACAGGGGGCAACGAGCAGTACTTC. Amino acid sequence: CASSFQTGGNEQYF.

This sequence joins TRBV19 and TRBJ2-7, with TRBD1 matching 8 bases. V lost 6 bases, J lost 3 bases, and 7 bases stayed unmatched. The germline gives CDR1 LNHDA, CDR2 SQIVND (reference sequence). The CDR3 length is 14 residues. CDR3 protein: CASSLGQGVYEQYF. In DNA form, the CDR3 reads TGTGCCAGTAGCCTTGGACAGGGTGTCTACGAGCAGTACTTC.

This clone was detected once. The V call is TRBV12-3 or TRBV12-4, the J call TRBJ1-5, with no clear D. V was pared by 5 bases and J by 8 bases, with 13 bases between. The CDR3 spans 13 residues. This chain's CDR3 is CASSIGISEPQHF. In DNA, the CDR3 is TGTGCCAGCAGTATAGGGATCAGCGAGCCCCAGCATTTT.

This clone was counted between two and nine times. The chain carries TRBV2 and TRBJ1-4, with D possibly being TRBD1 (6 bases). The germline V gene encodes CDR1 SNHLY and CDR2 FYNNEI. The CDR3 runs to 15 residues. V was clipped by 4 bases and J by 8 bases, with 17 bases between them. For the CDR3, the DNA is TGTGCCAGCAGTGTCACAGGGAGGGACTTAGAAAAACTGTTTTTT. It translates to CASSVTGRDLEKLFF.

The genes are TRBV5-6 and TRBJ2-2; the match to TRBD2 covers 14 bases. Per the germline V gene, CDR1 is SGHDT and CDR2 is YYEEEE. The CDR3 is 18 amino acids. V lost 3 bases and J lost 0; bases outside the gene matches: 4. The DNA for the CDR3 is TGTGCCAGCAGCTGGGGACTAGCGGGGGAAACGAACACCGGGGAGCTGTTTTTT. Translated, it gives CASSWGLAGETNTGELFF.

The DNA for the CDR3 is TGTGCCAGCAGCTTAAGGACAGGGGGCAAGAATTCTGAAAAACTGTTTTTT. This encodes CASSLRTGGKNSEKLFF. The chain employs TRBV7-6 and TRBJ1-4; 11 bases align to TRBD1. Germline assignment: CDR1 SGHVS and CDR2 FNYEAQ. The CDR3 runs 17 residues. Losses at the gene ends were 2 bases for V and 7 bases for J; bases not matched to a gene: 9.

The gene calls are TRBV7-9 and TRBJ2-7, with a weak D call TRBD1 (6 bases). The CDR3 sequence is 15 residues long. Trimming stripped 5 bases from V and 4 bases from J, with 18 bases between. Germline V lookup: CDR1 SEHNR, CDR2 FQNEAQ (reference sequence). The CDR3 loop is CASSPPVGGRYEQYF. The CDR3 DNA reads as TGTGCCAGCAGCCCCCCCGTAGGGGGACGGTACGAGCAGTACTTC.

This clone was counted only a few times. The rearrangement joins TRBV18 to TRBJ1-5; possibly TRBD1 for D (5 bases). V lost 5 bases and J lost 3, with 14 bases in between. This CDR3 region has 15 residues. Germline-derived CDR1 and CDR2 are KGHSH and LQKENI. CDR3 sequence reads: CASSKGAGVNQPQHF. The CDR3 region has the DNA TGTGCCAGCTCAAAGGGCGCGGGGGTCAATCAGCCCCAGCATTTT.

The chain has TRBV3-1 (or the pseudogene TRBV3-2) and TRBJ1-5; 12 bases align to TRBD1. V shed 6 bases and J 6 bases; nucleotides not matched to a gene: 9. The CDR3 consists of 16 residues. CDR1 LGHDT and CDR2 YNNKEL come from the germline V gene (reference sequence). The CDR3 DNA is TGTGCCAGCAGTCCCGGGACAGGGGGCTCGGGTCAGCCCCAGCATTTT. Residues: CASSPGTGGSGQPQHF.

This clone turned up a few times. The chain joins TRBV7-9 to TRBJ1-5; unclear D gene. The length of the CDR3 is 15 residues. Trimming took 5 bases from V and 0 from J, leaving 11 bases between them. The germline CDR1 and CDR2 sequences are SEHNR and FQNEAQ (reference sequence). CDR3 nucleotides: TGTGCCAGCAGCCCTAGTGGTTATAGCAATCAGCCCCAGCATTTT. Amino acids: CASSPSGYSNQPQHF.

The chain has TRBV10-2 and TRBJ2-2, with 8 bases that match TRBD2. The CDR3 is 14 amino acids. Germline CDR1 WSHSY, CDR2 SAAADI. V shed 7 bases, J shed 4 bases, and the junction held 5 bases outside the gene matches. Here the CDR3 DNA reads TGCGCCAGCACCCACGGGGGGGCCACCGGGGAGCTGTTTTTT. Protein: CASTHGGATGELFF.

The chain joins TRBV6-4 to TRBJ1-2; possibly TRBD1 for D (6 bases). Germline CDR1 is MRHNA and CDR2 is SNTAGT. V lost 2 bases, J lost 3 bases, and 16 bases lay in between. The CDR3 has 16 amino acids. CDR3 DNA sequence: TGTGCCAGCAGTGACGCCTCCAGGGGTCTCGACTATGGCTACACCTTC. Amino acids: CASSDASRGLDYGYTF.

The J gene is TRBJ2-1, the V gene TRBV6-4; 8 bases are a match to TRBD2. Germline trimming cut 4 bases from V and 7 bases from J; bases unmatched to any gene: 6. This CDR3 comprises 14 residues. Germline assignment: CDR1 MRHNA and CDR2 SNTAGT. CDR3 DNA sequence: TGTGCCAGCAGTGTTAGCGGGGCCCAGAATGAGCAGTTCTTC. Its translation: CASSVSGAQNEQFF.

This rearrangement joins TRBV28 to TRBJ1-1; D possibly corresponds to TRBD1 (5 bases). The V end lost 1 base, the J end lost 8 bases, and 14 bases lay between the germline ends. The CDR3 is 14 residues long. The germline CDR1 and CDR2 sequences are MDHEN and SYDVKM. The CDR3 DNA reads as TGTGCCAGCAGTTTATTGTTCCGGGACTCCGAAGCTTTCTTT. Protein product: CASSLLFRDSEAFF.

This rearrangement joins TRBV19 to TRBJ1-5; D remains ambiguous. Germline CDR1 LNHDA, CDR2 SQIVND (reference sequence). This CDR3 spans 15 amino acids. V lost 1 base and J 9 bases, leaving 16 bases between the germline ends. The CDR3, as DNA: TGTGCCAGTAGTATAGTGTCTCGCGGGTACCGGCCCCAGCATTTT. Translated, it gives CASSIVSRGYRPQHF.

This clone was seen more than once but under ten times. The chain has TRBV10-2 and TRBJ1-2; 9 nucleotides agree with TRBD1. The CDR3 consists of 16 residues. CDR1 is WSHSY, CDR2 SAAADI, per germline. Unmatched junction bases numbered 11, after V lost 3 bases and J lost 6 bases. Written as DNA, the CDR3 is TGCGCCAGCAGTGAACCCGAAGGGACAGGGAGGAATGGCTACACCTTC. It is translated as CASSEPEGTGRNGYTF.

This clone appeared a few times. The sample carries other DNA sequences with the same CDR3. The chain employs TRBV4-1 and TRBJ1-2, with TRBD1 matching 7 bases. The CDR3 has 13 amino acids. The germline gives CDR1 MGHRA, CDR2 YSYEKL. V shed 6 bases, J shed 2 bases, and the junction held 3 bases outside the gene matches. The chain's CDR3 is CASSPQGNYGYTF. CDR3 sequence (DNA): TGCGCCAGCAGTCCACAGGGGAACTATGGCTACACCTTC.

The chain has TRBV28 and TRBJ1-1; 7 nucleotides agree with TRBD1. Germline CDR1 MDHEN, CDR2 SYDVKM. V dropped 7 bases and J dropped 0; count of bases not matched to a gene: 5. CDR3 length equals 14 residues. The CDR3 here is CASNRGGMNTEAFF. CDR3 in DNA: TGTGCCAGCAACAGAGGGGGCATGAACACTGAAGCTTTCTTT.

This chain links TRBV18 with TRBJ1-1, with a possible D match to TRBD1 (5 bases). Germline CDR1 KGHSH, CDR2 LQKENI. CDR3 length equals 15 residues. Trimming took 2 bases from V and 6 from J, leaving 16 bases between them. The CDR3 reads CASSPEAGHYPEAFF. The DNA for the CDR3 is TGTGCCAGCTCACCAGAGGCAGGGCACTACCCTGAAGCTTTCTTT. Looking up the rest from reference TRBV18 and TRBJ1-1 gives the full variable domain: NAGVMQNPRHLVRRRGQEARLRCSPMKGHSHVYWYRQLPEEGLKFMVYLQKENIIDESGMPKERFSAEFPKEGPSILRIQQVVRGDSAAYFCASSPEAGHYPEAFFGQGTRLTVV.

The rearrangement joins TRBV7-9 to TRBJ2-7; 12 positions agree with TRBD1. Trimming removed 3 bases from V and 7 bases from J; junction bases left unmatched: 7. Germline assignment: CDR1 SEHNR and CDR2 FQNEAQ (reference sequence). The CDR3 is 15 residues long. The CDR3 here is CASSFTGTGGEEQYF. DNA for the CDR3: TGTGCCAGCAGCTTCACCGGGACAGGGGGCGAAGAGCAGTACTTC.

The rearrangement uses TRBV6-5 and TRBJ1-1; the D gene is possibly TRBD1 (5 bases). The CDR3 spans 12 residues. The germline V gene has CDR1 MNHEY and CDR2 SVGAGI. V was shortened by 8 bases and J by 4 bases, with 11 bases between the two germline ends. The CDR3 loop reads CASLVRATEAFF. In DNA form, the CDR3 reads TGTGCCAGCCTCGTCAGGGCCACTGAAGCTTTCTTT.

The genes are TRBV9 and TRBJ2-1; 7 bases line up with TRBD2. The germline V gene has CDR1 SGDLS and CDR2 YYNGEE. The CDR3 is 15 amino acids. Trimming at V came to 1 base and at J to 4 bases, leaving 5 bases not matched to a gene. CDR3 sequence (DNA): TGTGCCAGCAGCGTATCGGCGGGGGAATACAATGAGCAGTTCTTC. Translated, it gives CASSVSAGEYNEQFF.

This sequence joins TRBV7-9 and TRBJ1-1; D uncertain. This CDR3 is 11 amino acids long. CDR1 SEHNR and CDR2 FQNEAQ come from the germline V gene (reference sequence). Between the trimmed V and J ends, which lost 8 bases and 1 base, there was a span of 5 bases. CDR3 in amino acids: CASQENTEAFF. CDR3 coding DNA: TGTGCCAGCCAGGAGAACACTGAAGCTTTCTTT. Based on the CDR3 plus reference TRBV7-9 and TRBJ1-1, the full variable domain is DTGVSQNPRHKITKRGQNVTFRCDPISEHNRLYWYRQTLGQGPEFLTYFQNEAQLEKSRLLSDRFSAERPKGSFSTLEIQRTEQGDSAMYLCASQENTEAFFGQGTRLTVV.